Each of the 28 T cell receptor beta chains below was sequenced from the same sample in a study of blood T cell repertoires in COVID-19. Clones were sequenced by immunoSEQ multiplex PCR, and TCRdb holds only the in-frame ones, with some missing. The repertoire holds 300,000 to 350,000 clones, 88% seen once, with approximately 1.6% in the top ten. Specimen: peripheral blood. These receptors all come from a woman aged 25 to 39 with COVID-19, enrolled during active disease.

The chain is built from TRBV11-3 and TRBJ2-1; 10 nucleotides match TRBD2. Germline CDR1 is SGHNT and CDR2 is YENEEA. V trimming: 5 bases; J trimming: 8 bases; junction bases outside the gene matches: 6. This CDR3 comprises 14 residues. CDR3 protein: CASSVILAGYEQFF. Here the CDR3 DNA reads TGTGCCAGCAGCGTCATACTAGCGGGGTATGAGCAGTTCTTC.

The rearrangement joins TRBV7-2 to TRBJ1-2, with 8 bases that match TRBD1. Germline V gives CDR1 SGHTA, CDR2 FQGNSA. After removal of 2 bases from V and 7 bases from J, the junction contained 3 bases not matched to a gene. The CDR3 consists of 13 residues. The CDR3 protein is CASSLRQGIGYTF. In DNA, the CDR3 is TGTGCCAGCAGCTTAAGACAGGGGATTGGCTACACCTTC.

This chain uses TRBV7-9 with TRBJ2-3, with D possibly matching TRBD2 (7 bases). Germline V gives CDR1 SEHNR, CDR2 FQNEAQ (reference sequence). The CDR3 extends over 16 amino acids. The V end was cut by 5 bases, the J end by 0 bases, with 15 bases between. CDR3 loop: CASSRSRGASTDTQYF. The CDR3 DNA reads TGTGCCAGCAGCCGATCCCGGGGGGCTAGCACAGATACGCAGTATTTT.

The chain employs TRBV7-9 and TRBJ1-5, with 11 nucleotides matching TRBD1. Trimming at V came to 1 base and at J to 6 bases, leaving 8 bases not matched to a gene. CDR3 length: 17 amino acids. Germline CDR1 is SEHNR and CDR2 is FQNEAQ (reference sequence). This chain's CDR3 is CASSLGFGQGAVQPQHF. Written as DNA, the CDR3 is TGTGCCAGCAGCTTAGGGTTTGGACAGGGGGCGGTTCAGCCCCAGCATTTT.

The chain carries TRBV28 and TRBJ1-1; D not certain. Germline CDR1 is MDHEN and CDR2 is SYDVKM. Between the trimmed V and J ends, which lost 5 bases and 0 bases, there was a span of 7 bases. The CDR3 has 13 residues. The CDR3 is CASSPILNTEAFF. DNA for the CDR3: TGTGCCAGCAGTCCTATTTTGAACACTGAAGCTTTCTTT.

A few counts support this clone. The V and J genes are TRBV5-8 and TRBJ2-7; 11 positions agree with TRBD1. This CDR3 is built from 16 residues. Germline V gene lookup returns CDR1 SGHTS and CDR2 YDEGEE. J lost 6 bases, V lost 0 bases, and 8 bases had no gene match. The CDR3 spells CASSLVIGQGAVEQYV. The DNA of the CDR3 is TGTGCCAGCAGCTTGGTTATCGGACAGGGGGCGGTCGAGCAGTACGTC.

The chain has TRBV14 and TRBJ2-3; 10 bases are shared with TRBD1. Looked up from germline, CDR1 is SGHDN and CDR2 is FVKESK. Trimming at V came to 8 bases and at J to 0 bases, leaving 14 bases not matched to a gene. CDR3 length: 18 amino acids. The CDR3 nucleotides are TGTGCCAGCGCCCGCGGGACAGGGGCTTTGACTAGCACAGATACGCAGTATTTT. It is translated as CASARGTGALTSTDTQYF.

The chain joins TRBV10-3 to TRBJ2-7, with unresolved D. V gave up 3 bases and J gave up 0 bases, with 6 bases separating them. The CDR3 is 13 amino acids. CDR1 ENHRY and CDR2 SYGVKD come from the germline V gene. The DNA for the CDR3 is TGTGCCATCAGTGATCAGGTCTCCTACGAGCAGTACTTC. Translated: CAISDQVSYEQYF.

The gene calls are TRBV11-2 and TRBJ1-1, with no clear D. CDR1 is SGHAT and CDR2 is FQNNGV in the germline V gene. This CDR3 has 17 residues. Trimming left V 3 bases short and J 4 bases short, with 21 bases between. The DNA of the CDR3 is TGTGCCAGCAGCTTCTACGCTAGTCGACGGAACGGCACTGAAGCTTTCTTT. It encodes CASSFYASRRNGTEAFF.

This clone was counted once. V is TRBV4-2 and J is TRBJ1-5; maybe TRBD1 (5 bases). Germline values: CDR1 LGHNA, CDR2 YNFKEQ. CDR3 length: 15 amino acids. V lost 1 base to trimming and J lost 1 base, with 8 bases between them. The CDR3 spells CASSQAGGSNQPQHF. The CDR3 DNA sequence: TGTGCCAGCAGCCAAGCCGGGGGGAGCAATCAGCCCCAGCATTTT.

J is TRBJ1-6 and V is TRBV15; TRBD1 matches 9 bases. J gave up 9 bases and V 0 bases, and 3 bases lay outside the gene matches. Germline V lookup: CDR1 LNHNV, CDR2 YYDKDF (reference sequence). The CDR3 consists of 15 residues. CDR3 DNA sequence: TGTGCCACCAGCAGAGAGGGACAGGGACGTTCACCCCTCCACTTT. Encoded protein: CATSREGQGRSPLHF. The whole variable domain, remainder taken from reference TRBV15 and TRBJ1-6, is DAMVIQNPRYQVTQFGKPVTLSCSQTLNHNVMYWYQQKSSQAPKLLFHYYDKDFNNEADTPDNFQSRRPNTSFCFLDIRSPGLGDTAMYLCATSREGQGRSPLHFGNGTRLTVT.

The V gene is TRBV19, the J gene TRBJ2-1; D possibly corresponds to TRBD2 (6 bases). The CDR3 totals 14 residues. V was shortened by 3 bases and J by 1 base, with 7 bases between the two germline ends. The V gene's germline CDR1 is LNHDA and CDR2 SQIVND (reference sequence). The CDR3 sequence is CASSMGTSYNEQFF. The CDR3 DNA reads TGTGCCAGTAGTATGGGGACTTCCTACAATGAGCAGTTCTTC. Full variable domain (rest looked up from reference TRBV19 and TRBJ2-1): DGGITQSPKYLFRKEGQNVTLSCEQNLNHDAMYWYRQDPGQGLRLIYYSQIVNDFQKGDIAEGYSVSREKKESFPLTVTSAQKNPTAFYLCASSMGTSYNEQFFGPGTRLTVL.

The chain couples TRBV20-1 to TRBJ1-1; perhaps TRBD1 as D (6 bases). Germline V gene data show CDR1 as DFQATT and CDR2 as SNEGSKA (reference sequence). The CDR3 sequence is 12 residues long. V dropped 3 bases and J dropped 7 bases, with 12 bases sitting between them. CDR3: CSASTGTLEAFF. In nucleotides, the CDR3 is TGCAGTGCTAGTACAGGGACCCTTGAAGCTTTCTTT.

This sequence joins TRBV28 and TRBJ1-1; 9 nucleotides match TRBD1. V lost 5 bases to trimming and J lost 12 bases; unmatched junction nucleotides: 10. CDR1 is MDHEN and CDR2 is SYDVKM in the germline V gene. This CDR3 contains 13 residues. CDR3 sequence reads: CASSPTPTGGSFF. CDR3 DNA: TGTGCCAGCAGTCCAACCCCAACAGGGGGCTCTTTCTTT.

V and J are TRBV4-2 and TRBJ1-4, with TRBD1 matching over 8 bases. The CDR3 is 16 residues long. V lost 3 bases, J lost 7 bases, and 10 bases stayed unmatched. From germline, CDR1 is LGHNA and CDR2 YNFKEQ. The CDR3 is CASSHSPGTGSEKLFF. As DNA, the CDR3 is TGTGCCAGCAGCCATAGCCCGGGGACAGGAAGTGAAAAACTGTTTTTT.

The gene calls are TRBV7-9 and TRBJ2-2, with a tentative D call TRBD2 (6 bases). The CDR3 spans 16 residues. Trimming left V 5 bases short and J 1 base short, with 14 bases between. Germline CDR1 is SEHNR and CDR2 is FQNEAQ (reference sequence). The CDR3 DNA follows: TGTGCCAGCAGCCCACCCGGGACTCTGAACACCGGGGAGCTGTTTTTT. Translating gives CASSPPGTLNTGELFF. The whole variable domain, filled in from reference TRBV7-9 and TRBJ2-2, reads DTGVSQNPRHKITKRGQNVTFRCDPISEHNRLYWYRQTLGQGPEFLTYFQNEAQLEKSRLLSDRFSAERPKGSFSTLEIQRTEQGDSAMYLCASSPPGTLNTGELFFGEGSRLTVL.

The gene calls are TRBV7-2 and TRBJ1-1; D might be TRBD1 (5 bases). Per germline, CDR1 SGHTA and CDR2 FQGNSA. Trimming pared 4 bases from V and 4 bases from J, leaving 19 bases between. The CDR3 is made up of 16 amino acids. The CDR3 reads CASSYRWTNLPTEAFF. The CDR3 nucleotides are TGTGCCAGCAGCTACAGATGGACAAATCTCCCCACTGAAGCTTTCTTT.

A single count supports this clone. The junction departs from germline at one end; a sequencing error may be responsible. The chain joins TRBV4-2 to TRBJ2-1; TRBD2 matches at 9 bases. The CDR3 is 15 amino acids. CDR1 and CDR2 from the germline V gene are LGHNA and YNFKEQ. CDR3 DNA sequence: TGTGCCAGCAGTCAAGGGCTAGCGGGGATCAATGAGCAGTTCTTC. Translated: CASSQGLAGINEQFF.

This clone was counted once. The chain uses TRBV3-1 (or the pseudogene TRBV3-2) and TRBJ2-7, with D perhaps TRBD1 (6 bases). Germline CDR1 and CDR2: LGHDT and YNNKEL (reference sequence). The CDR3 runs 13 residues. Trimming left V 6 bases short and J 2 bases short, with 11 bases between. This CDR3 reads CASRTTGTYEQYF. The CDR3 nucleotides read TGTGCCAGCAGAACGACAGGAACCTACGAGCAGTACTTC.

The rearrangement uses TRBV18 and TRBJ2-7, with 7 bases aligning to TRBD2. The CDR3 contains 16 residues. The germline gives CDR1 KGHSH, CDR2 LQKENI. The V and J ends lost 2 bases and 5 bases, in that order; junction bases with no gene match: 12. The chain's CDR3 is CASSPDGGGSGDEQYV. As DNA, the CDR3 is TGTGCCAGCTCACCAGACGGGGGAGGGTCCGGGGACGAGCAGTACGTC.

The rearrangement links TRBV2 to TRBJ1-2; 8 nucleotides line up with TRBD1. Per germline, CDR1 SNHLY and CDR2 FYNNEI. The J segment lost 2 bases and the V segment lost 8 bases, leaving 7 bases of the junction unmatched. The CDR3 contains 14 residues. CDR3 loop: CASETDRGNYGYTF. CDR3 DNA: TGTGCCAGCGAGACCGACAGGGGAAACTATGGCTACACCTTC.

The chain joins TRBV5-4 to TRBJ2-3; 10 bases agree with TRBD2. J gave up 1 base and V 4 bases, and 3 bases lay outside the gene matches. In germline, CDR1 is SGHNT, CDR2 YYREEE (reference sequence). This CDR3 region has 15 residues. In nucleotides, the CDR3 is TGTGCCAGCAGCCCTAGCGGGGGTCGCACAGATACGCAGTATTTT. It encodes CASSPSGGRTDTQYF.

In DNA, the CDR3 is TGTGCCAGCCGAAACAGGGGTCGGGAGACCCAGTACTTC. This gives the protein CASRNRGRETQYF. This chain uses TRBV6-5 with TRBJ2-5; 7 bases agree with TRBD1. CDR1 and CDR2 (germline): MNHEY, SVGAGI. The CDR3 covers 13 residues. V gave up 8 bases and J gave up 5 bases; unmatched junction bases: 8.

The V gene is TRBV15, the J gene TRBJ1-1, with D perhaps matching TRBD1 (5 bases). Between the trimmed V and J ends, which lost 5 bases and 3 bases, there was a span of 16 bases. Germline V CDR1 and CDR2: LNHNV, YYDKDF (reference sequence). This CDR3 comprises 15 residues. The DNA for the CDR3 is TGTGCCACCAGCGAGACCCGGGGGGGGTACACTGAAGCTTTCTTT. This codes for CATSETRGGYTEAFF.

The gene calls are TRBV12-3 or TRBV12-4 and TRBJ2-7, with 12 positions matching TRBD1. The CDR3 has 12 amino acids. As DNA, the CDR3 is TGTGAGACCACCGGGACAGGGGGCAAGCAGTACGTC. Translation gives CETTGTGGKQYV.

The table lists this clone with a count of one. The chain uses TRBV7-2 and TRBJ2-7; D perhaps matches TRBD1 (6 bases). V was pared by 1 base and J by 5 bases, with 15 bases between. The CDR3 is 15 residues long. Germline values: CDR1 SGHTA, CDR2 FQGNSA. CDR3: CASSLVPGDPDEQYF. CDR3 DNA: TGTGCCAGCAGCTTAGTCCCAGGGGATCCGGACGAGCAGTACTTC.

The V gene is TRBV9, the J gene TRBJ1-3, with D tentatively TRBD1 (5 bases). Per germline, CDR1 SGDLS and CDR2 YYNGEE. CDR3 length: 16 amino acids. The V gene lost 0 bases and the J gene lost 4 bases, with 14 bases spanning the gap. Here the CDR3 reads CASSVDRGRSGNTIYF. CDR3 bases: TGTGCCAGCAGCGTAGATCGGGGGAGGAGCGGAAACACCATATATTTT.

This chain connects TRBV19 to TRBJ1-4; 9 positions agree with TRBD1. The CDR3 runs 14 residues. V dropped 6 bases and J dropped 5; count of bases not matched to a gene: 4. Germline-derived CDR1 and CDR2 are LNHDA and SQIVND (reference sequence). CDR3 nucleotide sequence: TGTGCCAGTAGCTGGGACAGGGCAAATGAAAAACTGTTTTTT. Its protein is CASSWDRANEKLFF.